This entry lists 9 T cell receptor beta chains sequenced from one sample in a study of spatial heterogeneity in lung cancer (dated by TCRdb to between 2019 and 2020). Reading the label with the study, this specimen's time point is: sample taken at primary tumor resection. Libraries were constructed by 5' RACE. For sequencing, a NextSeq 500 was employed. In TCRdb, the public reads were trimmed at Q25 with fastp and aligned with MiXCR, with productive beta chains retained. Every CDR3 protein is listed once, alongside the most common genes and DNA of its rows. Within this sample are tens of thousands of distinct CDR3 sequences, with roughly 12% of them counted one time only. The ten largest clonotypes hold 35% to 45% of the sample. Material: PBMCs, obtained at surgery. The receptors derive from a male donor with early-stage non-small cell lung cancer.

CDR3: CAISEPGQDHYNEQFF. The CDR3 nucleotides are TGTGCCATCAGTGAGCCGGGACAGGACCATTACAATGAGCAGTTCTTC. The chain employs TRBV10-3 and TRBJ2-1; 8 bases are shared with TRBD1. This CDR3 has 16 amino acids. The V and J ends lost 2 bases and 4 bases, in that order; junction bases with no gene match: 7. From germline, CDR1 is ENHRY and CDR2 SYGVKD.

This clonotype came up many times. V gene TRBV28 combines with J gene TRBJ2-7; 10 positions agree with TRBD2. From germline, CDR1 is MDHEN and CDR2 SYDVKM. This CDR3 region has 14 residues. Trimming at V came to 2 bases and at J to 5 bases, leaving 3 bases not matched to a gene. The CDR3: CASSLTSGIHEQYF. The CDR3 nucleotides are TGTGCCAGCAGTTTAACTAGCGGGATCCACGAGCAGTACTTC.

This chain uses TRBV2 with TRBJ1-4; D unresolved. Germline V CDR1 and CDR2: SNHLY, FYNNEI. V dropped 3 bases and J dropped 3 bases, with 11 bases sitting between them. There are 15 residues in the CDR3. This chain's CDR3 is CASSDPKAPNEKLFF. DNA of the CDR3: TGTGCCAGCAGTGACCCTAAAGCTCCTAATGAAAAACTGTTTTTT.

This clonotype was seen a few times. The chain recombines TRBV7-6 with TRBJ2-2, with 9 nucleotides matching TRBD1. The CDR3 runs 14 residues. Looked up from germline, CDR1 is SGHVS and CDR2 is FNYEAQ. The trim removed 5 bases at V and 6 bases at J, leaving 4 bases unmatched. CDR3 residues: CASSQQGAAGELFF. The CDR3 region has the DNA TGTGCCAGCAGCCAACAGGGGGCCGCCGGGGAGCTGTTTTTT.

V gene TRBV4-3 combines with J gene TRBJ2-3; the match to TRBD2 covers 15 bases. The V gene's germline CDR1 is LGHNA and CDR2 YSLEER. V trimming: 1 base; J trimming: 6 bases; junction bases outside the gene matches: 2. This CDR3 contains 16 residues. CDR3 loop: CASSQAGLAGGDTQYF. As DNA, the CDR3 is TGCGCCAGCAGCCAAGCGGGACTAGCGGGAGGTGATACGCAGTATTTT.

This chain joins TRBV6-5 and TRBJ2-1; D perhaps matches TRBD2 (5 bases). Germline CDR1 and CDR2: MNHEY and SVGAGI. The length of the CDR3 is 15 residues. The germline V and J ends were trimmed by 0 bases and 1 base, with 7 bases remaining between them. The CDR3 spells CASSYSTNSYNEQFF. The DNA of the CDR3 is TGTGCCAGCAGTTACTCGACTAATTCCTACAATGAGCAGTTCTTC.

This clonotype was detected ten times or more. The V call is TRBV20-1, the J call TRBJ2-5; D might be TRBD1 or TRBD2, each matching 7 bases. From germline, CDR1 is DFQATT and CDR2 SNEGSKA (reference sequence). The V end lost 0 bases, the J end lost 1 base, and 24 bases lay between the germline ends. The CDR3 spans 19 residues. CDR3 sequence reads: CSARDLLGGPTGIQETQYF. The CDR3 region has the DNA TGCAGTGCTAGAGATCTTTTGGGGGGGCCGACAGGGATCCAAGAGACCCAGTACTTC.

In its sample, this clonotype was seen a few times. The chain combines TRBV12-3 or TRBV12-4 with TRBJ2-7, with D perhaps TRBD2 (6 bases). Trimming pared 6 bases from V and 0 bases from J, leaving 18 bases between. This CDR3 contains 16 residues. The CDR3 DNA reads TGTGCCAGCAGACCACCGGGACTCTCGAGCTCCTACGAGCAGTACTTC. Its translation: CASRPPGLSSSYEQYF.

This clonotype was observed a few times. V usage is TRBV11-2 and J usage is TRBJ2-2, with a possible D match to TRBD1 (5 bases). The CDR3 has 14 amino acids. Per germline, CDR1 SGHAT and CDR2 FQNNGV. V was clipped by 3 bases and J by 7 bases, with 12 bases between them. The CDR3 protein is CASSFTGIYGELFF. The DNA for the CDR3 is TGTGCCAGCAGCTTCACAGGCATTTACGGGGAGCTGTTTTTT.